The source of this T cell receptor beta chain is a study of blood T cell repertoires in COVID-19. Overall study: Sources were T cells, B-cell-depleted T cells, or PBMCs; the material itself was cDNA or gDNA.

Under the authors' procedure: For nucleated cells, counts were estimated from reference gene primer amplification. Assay used: immunoSEQ multiplex PCR; TCRdb lists only in-frame clones, some missing. V and J calls and clone size are those listed in that table; D and trimming were worked out from the DNA. This table has under 400,000 clones, around nine tenths appearing once. V shed 4 bases, J shed 3 bases, and the junction held 4 bases outside the gene matches. The CDR3 is 14 residues long. Germline CDR1 is SGHRS and CDR2 is YFSETQ. Participants spanned ages roughly 18 to 95 years and resided in roughly 22 US areas. Participant reports of clinical history set cohort assignment.

The specimen was PBMCs or T cells enriched from blood (not recorded which). This rearrangement joins TRBV5-1 to TRBJ2-3; 8 bases align to TRBD2. The origin of this receptor is a woman in her twenties or thirties who had been exposed to COVID-19. Here the CDR3 DNA reads TGCGCCAGCAGCCTGGGACTAGTGACAGATACGCAGTATTTT. It is translated as CASSLGLVTDTQYF. Full variable domain (remainder filled in from reference TRBV5-1 and TRBJ2-3): KAGVTQTPRYLIKTRGQQVTLSCSPISGHRSVSWYQQTPGQGLQFLFEYFSETQRNKGNFPGRFSGRQFSNSRSEMNVSTLELGDSALYLCASSLGLVTDTQYFGPGTRLTVL.